Shown below are 24 T cell receptor beta chains from a single sample sequenced in a study of regulatory T cells in long-lasting Graves disease. Time point reported: persistent/refractory GD, antithyroid drugs over 5 years with positive TRAb. The authors made the TCR library using RNA they extracted from PBMCs. CDR3 regions were amplified by Arm-PCR using iRepertoire HTBI primers to build TCR beta libraries. TCRdb re-called the multiplex PCR reads through MiXCR, storing one row per CDR3 protein. The table shows roughly 470,000 distinct CDR3 sequences, with under 25% occurring only once. This specimen consisted of peripheral blood mononuclear cells (PBMCs), obtained when the disease was refractory, from a patient treated with antithyroid drugs. These receptors originate from a female donor with Graves disease.

CDR3 nucleotides: TGTGCCAGCAGTCCCCACCCCGGGGGTCACTCCTACGAGCAGTACTTC. This gives the protein CASSPHPGGHSYEQYF. This chain joins TRBV28 and TRBJ2-7; the D gene is possibly TRBD2 (6 bases). Trimming stripped 5 bases from V and 0 bases from J, with 17 bases between. The CDR3 runs 16 residues. Per the germline V gene, CDR1 is MDHEN and CDR2 is SYDVKM.

This clonotype was recorded at least ten times. V gene TRBV12-3 or TRBV12-4 combines with J gene TRBJ2-5; 8 bases align to TRBD1. CDR3 length: 17 residues. The V segment lost 1 base and the J segment 5 bases; nucleotides outside the gene matches: 12. CDR3 amino acids: CASSLVLGQGARETQYF. DNA of the CDR3: TGTGCCAGCAGTTTAGTGTTGGGGCAGGGGGCTCGGGAGACCCAGTACTTC.

This clonotype occurred many times. The rearrangement joins TRBV28 to TRBJ2-5; 10 bases align to TRBD2. This CDR3 region has 19 residues. V shed 3 bases, J shed 2 bases, and the junction held 15 bases outside the gene matches. The germline CDR1 and CDR2 sequences are MDHEN and SYDVKM. The CDR3 sequence is CASSFPGSGTSELQETQYF. As DNA, the CDR3 is TGTGCCAGCAGTTTCCCAGGGTCCGGGACTAGCGAGTTACAAGAGACCCAGTACTTC.

This clonotype was counted ten times or more. The chain carries TRBV12-3 or TRBV12-4 and TRBJ1-4, with D unclear. The CDR3 covers 13 residues. V was shortened by 1 base and J by 10 bases, with 10 bases between the two germline ends. In DNA, the CDR3 is TGTGCCAGCAGTTTAGGGGAAATCGGAAAACTGTTTTTT. This encodes CASSLGEIGKLFF.

Comment on this clonotype: A single base separates this from a much larger clone, so it may be a read error. Because it lacks the conserved phenylalanine or tryptophan at the end, this CDR3 is likely a read error. The chain combines TRBV6-8 with TRBJ2-7; 10 bases match TRBD2. The CDR3 totals 14 residues. The J segment lost 3 bases and the V segment lost 6 bases, leaving 5 bases of the junction unmatched. Germline CDR1 is MNHGY and CDR2 is SAAAGT. The CDR3 bases are TGTGCCAGCAGACGGACTAGCGGAAACTACGAGCAGTACTCC. Its protein is CASRRTSGNYEQYS.

This clonotype was found many times. The chain recombines TRBV5-6 with TRBJ1-1, with D hard to call. Germline V gene sequence: CDR1 SGHDT, CDR2 YYEEEE. The CDR3 extends over 13 amino acids. V dropped 4 bases and J dropped 4 bases, with 11 bases sitting between them. The CDR3 coding sequence is TGTGCCAGCAGCCTGGTGAAAGGCACTGAAGCTTTCTTT. Translating gives CASSLVKGTEAFF. Combining the CDR3 with reference TRBV5-6 and TRBJ1-1 gives the whole variable domain DAGVTQSPTHLIKTRGQQVTLRCSPKSGHDTVSWYQQALGQGPQFIFQYYEEEERQRGNFPDRFSGHQFPNYSSELNVNALLLGDSALYLCASSLVKGTEAFFGQGTRLTVV.

At least ten counts were recorded for this clonotype. The chain has TRBV11-2 and TRBJ2-7; a possible D gene is TRBD1 (6 bases). Germline-derived CDR1 and CDR2 are SGHAT and FQNNGV. Deletions cut 6 bases from V and 4 bases from J, with 16 bases between. The CDR3 is 14 residues long. For the CDR3, the DNA is TGTGCCAGCAGGAGAACCAACACAGGGTACGAGCAGTACTTC. This gives the protein CASRRTNTGYEQYF.

This clonotype was picked up a small number of times. The rearrangement links TRBV19 to TRBJ2-2; D remains ambiguous. From germline, CDR1 is LNHDA and CDR2 SQIVND (reference sequence). Trimming shortened V by 6 bases and J by 5 bases, and 13 bases separated the two germline ends. CDR3 length equals 14 residues. CDR3 in DNA: TGTGCCAGTAGCGACGATTGGTTTACCGGGGAGCTGTTTTTT. Its protein is CASSDDWFTGELFF.

With regard to this clonotype: A read error may produce the germline difference seen at one junction end. V gene TRBV14 combines with J gene TRBJ1-2; no reliable D call. CDR3 length: 12 amino acids. Per the germline V gene, CDR1 is SGHDN and CDR2 is FVKESK. The CDR3 is CASSQVDYGHTF. The CDR3 bases are TGTGCCAGCAGCCAAGTGGACTATGGCCACACCTTC.

This clonotype was found a few times. The rearrangement links TRBV20-1 to TRBJ2-7, with TRBD1 as a possible D gene (5 bases). Trimming left V 5 bases short and J 2 bases short, with 16 bases between. CDR3 size: 14 residues. The germline gives CDR1 DFQATT, CDR2 SNEGSKA (reference sequence). Written as DNA, the CDR3 is TGCAGTGCTTCAGGGTGGGGCGGAACCTACGAGCAGTACTTC. Amino acid sequence: CSASGWGGTYEQYF.

The V gene is TRBV20-1, the J gene TRBJ2-7; D perhaps matches TRBD2 (6 bases). Germline V gene data show CDR1 as DFQATT and CDR2 as SNEGSKA (reference sequence). The CDR3 extends over 12 amino acids. V was shortened by 8 bases and J by 2 bases, with 13 bases between the two germline ends. CDR3 residues: CSLSAGPYEQYF. Written as DNA, the CDR3 is TGCAGTTTATCCGCGGGACCCTACGAGCAGTACTTC.

The chain combines TRBV30 with TRBJ1-5; unclear D gene. V lost 0 bases to trimming and J lost 4 bases, with 7 bases between them. There are 13 residues in the CDR3. Germline CDR1 is GTSNPN and CDR2 is SVGIG (reference sequence). CDR3 residues: CAWSVGKNQPQHF. The CDR3 nucleotides read TGTGCCTGGAGTGTCGGAAAAAATCAGCCCCAGCATTTT.

Worth noting for this clonotype: At one of its ends the junction is not consistent with the germline gene, which may arise from a read error. V usage is TRBV5-6 and J usage is TRBJ1-5; D not resolved. CDR1 is SGHDT, CDR2 YYEEEE, per germline. The CDR3 extends over 12 amino acids. The CDR3: CTSSATNQPQHF. The CDR3 coding sequence is TGTACCAGCAGCGCCACCAATCAGCCCCAGCATTTT.

In this sample, this clonotype turned up many times. The chain couples TRBV5-6 to TRBJ2-5; D is unclear. The CDR3 has 14 residues. Germline CDR1 SGHDT, CDR2 YYEEEE. The V end was cut by 0 bases, the J end by 1 base, with 7 bases between. CDR3 protein: CASSLVSAQETQYF. CDR3 nucleotide sequence: TGTGCCAGCAGCTTGGTATCAGCCCAAGAGACCCAGTACTTC.

This clonotype came up many times. The CDR3 loop reads CASSPGGDGYTF. In DNA, the CDR3 is TGTGCCAGCAGCCCCGGCGGGGATGGCTACACCTTC. The chain combines TRBV6-1 with TRBJ1-2, with no clear D. Trimming took off 6 bases at V and 6 bases at J, with 11 bases between the two ends. The CDR3 has 12 amino acids. Germline V gene lookup returns CDR1 MNHNS and CDR2 SASEGT.

There are a few counts of this clonotype. The rearrangement links TRBV28 to TRBJ2-5; tentatively, D is TRBD2 (5 bases). This CDR3 comprises 15 residues. Germline loops: CDR1 MDHEN, CDR2 SYDVKM. Deletions cut 5 bases from V and 1 base from J, with 14 bases between. CDR3 sequence (DNA): TGTGCCAGCAGTCTCTCGCCGGCGGGCCAAGAGACCCAGTACTTC. It yields the protein CASSLSPAGQETQYF. Supplemented by reference TRBV28 and TRBJ2-5, the full variable domain reads DVKVTQSSRYLVKRTGEKVFLECVQDMDHENMFWYRQDPGLGLRLIYFSYDVKMKEKGDIPEGYSVSREKKERFSLILESASTNQTSMYLCASSLSPAGQETQYFGPGTRLLVL.

This clonotype was seen ten or more times. The chain carries TRBV7-2 and TRBJ1-1; D is perhaps TRBD1 (6 bases). V lost 6 bases and J lost 8, with 13 bases in between. The CDR3 contains 12 residues. Germline V lookup: CDR1 SGHTA, CDR2 FQGNSA. The CDR3 nucleotides read TGTGCCAGCAGTCAAAGAACAGGGGAAGCTTTCTTT. The encoded protein is CASSQRTGEAFF.

This clonotype was seen at least ten times. The rearrangement joins TRBV27 to TRBJ2-4; TRBD2 agrees at 7 bases. V dropped 9 bases and J dropped 8; count of bases not matched to a gene: 10. The CDR3 extends over 13 amino acids. In germline, CDR1 is MNHEY, CDR2 SMNVEV (reference sequence). The CDR3 DNA is TGTGCCAGTTCCAGGACTAGGTTTGACATTCAGTACTTC. It yields the protein CASSRTRFDIQYF.

Only a few counts were recorded for this clonotype. The chain employs TRBV18 and TRBJ1-1; TRBD1 matches 8 bases. Germline V lookup: CDR1 KGHSH, CDR2 LQKENI. J gave up 0 bases and V 5 bases, and 5 bases lay outside the gene matches. This CDR3 has 15 amino acids. CDR3 region: CASSFRTGLNTEAFF. The CDR3 DNA follows: TGTGCCAGCTCATTTCGGACAGGGTTGAACACTGAAGCTTTCTTT.

This clonotype was detected ten times or more. The V and J genes are TRBV2 and TRBJ1-1, with D maybe TRBD1 (6 bases). V lost 8 bases and J 3 bases, leaving 13 bases between the germline ends. The CDR3 covers 13 residues. The germline V gene has CDR1 SNHLY and CDR2 FYNNEI. CDR3 DNA: TGTGCCAGCCAGATGGGGGCGGACACTGAAGCTTTCTTT. It specifies CASQMGADTEAFF. Together with reference TRBV2 and TRBJ1-1, the CDR3 gives the full variable domain: EPEVTQTPSHQVTQMGQEVILRCVPISNHLYFYWYRQILGQKVEFLVSFYNNEISEKSEIFDDQFSVERPDGSNFTLKIRSTKLEDSAMYFCASQMGADTEAFFGQGTRLTVV.

CDR3 sequence reads: CASSFFLATTEAFF. The CDR3, as DNA: TGTGCCAGCAGCTTTTTTTTGGCGACCACTGAAGCTTTCTTT. The chain recombines TRBV11-2 with TRBJ1-1; no firm D call. This CDR3 spans 14 amino acids. CDR1 is SGHAT, CDR2 FQNNGV, per germline. The V and J ends lost 3 bases and 4 bases respectively, with 12 bases between them.

The chain uses TRBV5-1 and TRBJ2-5; the D call may be TRBD1 or TRBD2 (5 bases each). The CDR3 is made up of 14 amino acids. V was shortened by 2 bases and J by 4 bases, with 12 bases between the two germline ends. CDR1 SGHRS and CDR2 YFSETQ come from the germline V gene. The CDR3 nucleotides are TGCGCCAGCAGCTTCGACGGGGCACGAGAGACCCAGTACTTC. Translated: CASSFDGARETQYF.

V is TRBV7-9 and J is TRBJ1-2; tentative D call: TRBD1 (6 bases). The CDR3 runs to 13 residues. Germline V gene data show CDR1 as SEHNR and CDR2 as FQNEAQ (reference sequence). Trimming cost V 5 bases and J 6 bases, with 13 bases left between them. The CDR3 reads CASSHGGANGYTF. The CDR3 DNA sequence: TGTGCCAGCAGCCACGGGGGGGCGAATGGCTACACCTTC.

As to this clonotype: Since a much larger clone is just one base distant, this may be a read error. The chain links TRBV28 to TRBJ1-1; D may be TRBD1 (6 bases). Trimming cost V 10 bases and J 6 bases, with 18 bases left between them. This CDR3 has 13 residues. Germline CDR1 and CDR2: MDHEN and SYDVKM. The CDR3 loop is CATQGPDHAEAFF. The DNA for the CDR3 is TGTGCCACCCAGGGGCCCGACCACGCTGAAGCTTTCTTT.